This T cell receptor beta chain was recorded in a study of cytomegalovirus exposure and HLA in healthy donors. The ends lost 3 bases at V and 4 bases at J; junction bases unmatched: 7. This CDR3 comprises 15 residues. Germline V CDR1 and CDR2: LNHDA, SQIVND (reference sequence). Overall study findings and caveats: In vitro testing confirmed a few CMV-associated chains as specific for CMV antigens. TCR clusters originating in the first cohort tended to co-occur in the roughly 110 validation repertoires, according to a later analysis.

On this clone: What it binds is unknown.

Clones were sequenced by immunoSEQ multiplex PCR, and TCRdb holds only the in-frame ones, with some missing. The repertoire holds around 300,000 clones, with roughly 90% as singletons. The chain links TRBV19 to TRBJ2-5; the match to TRBD2 covers 8 bases. The source of this sequence is a woman aged 18-29 years in good health and CMV-seronegative. What was sequenced was PBMCs. In DNA form, the CDR3 reads TGTGCCAGTAGTATGGTAGCGGGAATGGGAGAGACCCAGTACTTC. The encoded protein is CASSMVAGMGETQYF.